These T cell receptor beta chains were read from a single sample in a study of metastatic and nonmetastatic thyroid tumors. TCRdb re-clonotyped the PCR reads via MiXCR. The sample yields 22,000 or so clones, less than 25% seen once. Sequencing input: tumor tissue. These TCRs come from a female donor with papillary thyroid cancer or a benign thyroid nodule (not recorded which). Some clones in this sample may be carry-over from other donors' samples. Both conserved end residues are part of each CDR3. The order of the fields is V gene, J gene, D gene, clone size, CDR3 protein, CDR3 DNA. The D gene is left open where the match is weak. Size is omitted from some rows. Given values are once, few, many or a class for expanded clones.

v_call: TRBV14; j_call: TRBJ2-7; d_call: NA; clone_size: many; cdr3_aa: CASRQRTGRDITYEQYF; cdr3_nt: TGTGCCAGCAGACAACGCACGGGGCGGGATATTACCTACGAGCAGTACTTC
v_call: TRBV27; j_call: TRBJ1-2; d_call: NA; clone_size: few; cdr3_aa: CASSFTVNTLGYTF; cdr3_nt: TGTGCCAGCAGTTTCACGGTCAACACCCTTGGCTACACCTTC
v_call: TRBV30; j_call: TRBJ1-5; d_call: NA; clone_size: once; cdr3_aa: CAWSVARATWNNQPQHF; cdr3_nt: TGTGCCTGGAGTGTGGCCAGGGCAACTTGGAATAATCAGCCCCAGCATTTT
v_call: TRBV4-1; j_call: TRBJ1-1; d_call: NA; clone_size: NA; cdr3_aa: CASSHSQGQDTEAFF; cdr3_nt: TGCGCCAGCAGCCATTCGCAGGGGCAAGACACTGAAGCTTTCTTT
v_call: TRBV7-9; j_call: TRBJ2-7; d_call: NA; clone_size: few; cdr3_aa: CASSWDMGEQYF; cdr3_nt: TGTGCCAGCAGCTGGGACATGGGGGAGCAGTACTTC
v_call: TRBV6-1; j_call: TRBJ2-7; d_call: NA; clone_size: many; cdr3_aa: CASTPWGSYEQYF; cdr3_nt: TGTGCCAGCACCCCTTGGGGGAGTTACGAGCAGTACTTC
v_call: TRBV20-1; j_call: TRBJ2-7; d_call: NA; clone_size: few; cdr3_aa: CSASYGYEQYF; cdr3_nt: TGCAGTGCTAGTTACGGGTACGAGCAGTACTTC
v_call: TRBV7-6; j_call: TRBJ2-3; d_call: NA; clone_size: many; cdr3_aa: CASSLASGLNTDTQYF; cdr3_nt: TGTGCCAGCAGCTTAGCCAGCGGCCTAAACACAGATACGCAGTATTTT
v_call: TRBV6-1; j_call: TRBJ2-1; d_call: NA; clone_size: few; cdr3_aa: CASSKQGYPDEQFF; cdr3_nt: TGTGCCAGCAGTAAACAGGGTTATCCCGATGAGCAGTTCTTC
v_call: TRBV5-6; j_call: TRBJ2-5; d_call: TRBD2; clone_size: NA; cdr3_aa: CASSRGLAGGAETQYF; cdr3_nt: TGTGCCAGCAGCCGAGGACTAGCGGGAGGCGCGGAGACCCAGTACTTC
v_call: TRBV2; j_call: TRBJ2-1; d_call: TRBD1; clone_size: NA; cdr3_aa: CASSEASQGAGGDEQFF; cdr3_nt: TGTGCCAGCAGTGAAGCCTCCCAGGGGGCTGGGGGCGATGAGCAGTTCTTC
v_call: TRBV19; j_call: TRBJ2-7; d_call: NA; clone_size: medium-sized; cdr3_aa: CASSIGVADEQYF; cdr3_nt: TGTGCCAGTAGTATCGGGGTAGCAGACGAGCAGTACTTC
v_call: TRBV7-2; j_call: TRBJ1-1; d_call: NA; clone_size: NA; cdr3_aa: CASSLRGAAEDLF; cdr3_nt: TGTGCCAGCAGCTTAAGGGGGGCGGCTGAAGATTTATTT
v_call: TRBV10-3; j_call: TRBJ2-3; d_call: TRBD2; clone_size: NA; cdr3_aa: CATLEGLAETDTQYF; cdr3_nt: TGTGCCACACTAGAGGGACTAGCGGAGACAGATACGCAGTATTTT
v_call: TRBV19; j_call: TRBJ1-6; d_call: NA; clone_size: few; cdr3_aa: CASSIFSYNSPLHF; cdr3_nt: TGTGCCAGTAGTATCTTTTCTTACAATTCACCCCTCCACTTT
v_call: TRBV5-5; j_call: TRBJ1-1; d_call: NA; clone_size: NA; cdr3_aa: CASSHRVMNTEAFF; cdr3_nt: TGTGCCAGCAGCCACAGGGTGATGAACACTGAAGCTTTCTTT
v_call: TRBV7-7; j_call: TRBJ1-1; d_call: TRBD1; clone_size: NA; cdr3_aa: CASSPYPGQGAEAFF; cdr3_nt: TGTGCCAGCAGCCCATACCCGGGACAGGGGGCTGAAGCTTTCTTT
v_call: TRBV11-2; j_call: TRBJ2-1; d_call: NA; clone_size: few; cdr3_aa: CASKLTVTGDNEQFF; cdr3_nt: TGTGCCAGCAAACTGACCGTTACAGGCGACAATGAGCAGTTCTTC
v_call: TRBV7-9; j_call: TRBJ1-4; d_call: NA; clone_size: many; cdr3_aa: CASSRGQEKLFF; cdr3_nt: TGTGCCAGCAGCAGAGGTCAGGAAAAACTGTTTTTT
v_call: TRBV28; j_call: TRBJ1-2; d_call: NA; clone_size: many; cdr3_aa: CASSRILRHSGGYTF; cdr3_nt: TGTGCCAGCAGTCGCATACTGCGACATTCTGGTGGCTACACCTTC
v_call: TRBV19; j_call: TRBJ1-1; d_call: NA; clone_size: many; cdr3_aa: CASSIGSSNTEAFF; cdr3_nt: TGTGCCAGTAGTATAGGTAGCTCCAACACTGAAGCTTTCTTT
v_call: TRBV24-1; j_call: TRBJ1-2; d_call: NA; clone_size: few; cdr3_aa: CATTLLTGYGYTF; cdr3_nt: TGTGCCACCACCCTGCTGACAGGTTATGGCTACACCTTC
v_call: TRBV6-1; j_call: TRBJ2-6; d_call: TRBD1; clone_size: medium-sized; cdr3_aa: CASRPPGQSSGANVLTF; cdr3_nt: TGTGCCAGCAGACCGCCGGGACAGAGCTCTGGGGCCAACGTCCTGACTTTC
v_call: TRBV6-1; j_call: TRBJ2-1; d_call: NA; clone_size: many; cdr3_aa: CASSVQGSEQFF; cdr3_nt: TGTGCCAGCAGTGTCCAGGGTAGTGAGCAGTTCTTC
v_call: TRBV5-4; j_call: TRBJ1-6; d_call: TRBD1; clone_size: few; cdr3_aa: CASSRDRDNSPLHF; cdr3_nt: TGTGCCAGCAGCAGGGACAGGGATAATTCACCCCTCCACTTT
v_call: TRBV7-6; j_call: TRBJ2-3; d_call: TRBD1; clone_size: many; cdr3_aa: CASSARTGSTDTQYF; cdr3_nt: TGTGCCAGCAGCGCAAGGACAGGGAGCACAGATACGCAGTATTTT
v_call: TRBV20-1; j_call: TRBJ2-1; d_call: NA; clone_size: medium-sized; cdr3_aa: CSAERTISYNEQFF; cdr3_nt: TGCAGTGCTGAAAGGACGATCTCCTACAATGAGCAGTTCTTC
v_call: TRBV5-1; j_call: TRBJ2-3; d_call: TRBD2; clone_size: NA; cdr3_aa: CASSLESGRAGTDTQYF; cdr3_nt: TGCGCCAGCAGCTTGGAAAGCGGGAGGGCCGGCACAGATACGCAGTATTTT
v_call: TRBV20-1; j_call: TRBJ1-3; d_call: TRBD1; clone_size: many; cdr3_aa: CSATGTAGNTIYF; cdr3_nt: TGCAGTGCTACAGGGACAGCTGGAAACACCATATATTTT
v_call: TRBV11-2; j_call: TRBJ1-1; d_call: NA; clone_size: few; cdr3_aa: CASSVLTVGTEAFF; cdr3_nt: TGTGCCAGCAGCGTCTTAACTGTGGGGACTGAAGCTTTCTTT
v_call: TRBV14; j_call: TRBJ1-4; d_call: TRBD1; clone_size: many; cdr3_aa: CASSQNRDRANEKLFF; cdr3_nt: TGTGCCAGCAGCCAGAACCGGGACAGGGCTAATGAAAAACTGTTTTTT
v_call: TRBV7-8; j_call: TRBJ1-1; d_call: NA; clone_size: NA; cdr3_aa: CASSLGLGQNTEAFF; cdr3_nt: TGTGCCAGCAGCCTCGGCTTAGGGCAAAACACTGAAGCTTTCTTT
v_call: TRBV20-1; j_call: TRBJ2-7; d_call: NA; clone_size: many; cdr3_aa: CSAKHPKPSYEQYF; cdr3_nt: TGCAGTGCCAAGCATCCAAAGCCCTCCTACGAGCAGTACTTC
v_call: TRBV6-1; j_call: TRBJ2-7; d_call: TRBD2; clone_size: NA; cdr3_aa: CASTGTSGRNGYEQYF; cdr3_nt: TGTGCCAGTACCGGGACTAGCGGGAGGAATGGCTACGAGCAGTACTTC
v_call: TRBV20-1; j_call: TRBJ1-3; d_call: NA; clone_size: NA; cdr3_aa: CSAAQGSGNTIYF; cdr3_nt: TGCAGTGCTGCACAGGGCTCTGGAAACACCATATATTTT
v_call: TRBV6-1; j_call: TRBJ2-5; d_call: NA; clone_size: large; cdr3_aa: CASSWTTEGRAQYF; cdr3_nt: TGTGCCAGCAGTTGGACCACCGAGGGAAGGGCCCAGTACTTC
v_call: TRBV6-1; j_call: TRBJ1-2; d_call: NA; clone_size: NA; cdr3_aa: CASKLNRVYGYTF; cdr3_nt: TGTGCCAGCAAACTAAACAGGGTCTATGGCTACACCTTC
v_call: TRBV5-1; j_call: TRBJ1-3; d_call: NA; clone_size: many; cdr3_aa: CASSKGGSGNTIYF; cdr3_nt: TGCGCCAGCAGCAAAGGGGGGTCGGGAAACACCATATATTTT
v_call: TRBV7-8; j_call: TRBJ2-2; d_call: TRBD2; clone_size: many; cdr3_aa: CASSMTGLADTGELFF; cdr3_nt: TGTGCCAGCAGCATGACAGGACTAGCAGACACCGGGGAGCTGTTTTTT
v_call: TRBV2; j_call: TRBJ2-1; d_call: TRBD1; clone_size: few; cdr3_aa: CASSQDRNNEQFF; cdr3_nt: TGTGCCAGCAGCCAGGACAGGAACAATGAGCAGTTCTTC
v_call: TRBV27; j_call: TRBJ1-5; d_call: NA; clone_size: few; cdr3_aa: CASSPRQARRNQHQHF; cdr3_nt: TGTGCCAGCAGTCCACGACAGGCCCGGCGCAATCAGCACCAGCATTTT
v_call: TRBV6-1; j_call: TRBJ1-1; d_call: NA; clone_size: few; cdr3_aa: CASSQQMNTEAFF; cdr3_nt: TGTGCCAGCAGTCAACAGATGAACACTGAAGCTTTCTTT
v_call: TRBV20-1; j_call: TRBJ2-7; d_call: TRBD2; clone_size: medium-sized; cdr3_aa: CSARMSGSVYEQYF; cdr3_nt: TGCAGTGCTAGAATGAGCGGGAGTGTTTACGAGCAGTACTTC
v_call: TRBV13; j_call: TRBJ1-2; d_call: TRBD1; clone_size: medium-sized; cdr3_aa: CASSSYGTGGRYGYTF; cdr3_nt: TGTGCCAGCAGCTCCTACGGGACAGGGGGCAGGTATGGCTACACCTTC
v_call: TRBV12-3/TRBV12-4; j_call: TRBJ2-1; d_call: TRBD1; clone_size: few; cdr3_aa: CASIPPGQISYNEQFF; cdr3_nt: TGTGCCAGCATTCCCCCGGGACAGATTTCCTACAATGAGCAGTTCTTC
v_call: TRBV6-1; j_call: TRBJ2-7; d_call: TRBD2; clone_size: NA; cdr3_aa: CASSETSAGVTYF; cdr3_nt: TGTGCCAGCAGTGAGACCAGCGCGGGAGTGACGTACTTC
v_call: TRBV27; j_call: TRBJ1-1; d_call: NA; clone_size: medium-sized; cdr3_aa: CASWRAGTEAFF; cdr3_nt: TGTGCCAGCTGGCGGGCGGGTACTGAAGCTTTCTTT
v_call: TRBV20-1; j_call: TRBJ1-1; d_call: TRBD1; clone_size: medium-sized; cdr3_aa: CSARPAAKGAQTEAFF; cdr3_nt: TGCAGTGCTAGACCAGCAGCGAAGGGGGCGCAAACTGAAGCTTTCTTT
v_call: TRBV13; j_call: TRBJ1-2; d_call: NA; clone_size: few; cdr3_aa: CASSLGSGTVGDGYTF; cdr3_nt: TGTGCCAGCAGCTTAGGGTCCGGGACGGTTGGGGATGGCTACACCTTC
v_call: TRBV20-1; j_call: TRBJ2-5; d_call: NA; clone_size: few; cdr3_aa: CSATLDAGETQYF; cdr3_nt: TGCAGTGCTACCCTAGACGCAGGGGAGACCCAGTACTTC
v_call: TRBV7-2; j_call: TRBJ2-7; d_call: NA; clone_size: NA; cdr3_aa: CASSLMGPGEQYF; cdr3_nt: TGTGCCAGCAGCTTAATGGGGCCAGGCGAGCAGTACTTC
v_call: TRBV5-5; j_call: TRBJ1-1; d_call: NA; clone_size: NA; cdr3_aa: CASSTTGMGYTEAFF; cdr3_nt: TGTGCCAGCAGCACTACAGGGATGGGGTACACTGAAGCTTTCTTT
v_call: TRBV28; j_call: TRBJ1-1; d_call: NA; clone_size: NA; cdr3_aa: CASRPDTVQAFF; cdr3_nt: TGTGCCAGCAGACCGGACACTGTGCAAGCTTTCTTT
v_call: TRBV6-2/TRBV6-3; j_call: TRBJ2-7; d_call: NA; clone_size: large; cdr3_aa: CASSQSGYEQYF; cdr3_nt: TGTGCCAGCAGCCAGTCGGGTTACGAGCAGTACTTC
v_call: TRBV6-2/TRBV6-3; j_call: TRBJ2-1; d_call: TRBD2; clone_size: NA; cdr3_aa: CASRPTKGLAGGPEHEQFF; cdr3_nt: TGTGCCAGCAGACCCACCAAAGGACTAGCGGGAGGGCCTGAGCATGAGCAGTTCTTC
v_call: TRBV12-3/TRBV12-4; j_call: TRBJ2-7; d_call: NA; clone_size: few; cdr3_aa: CASSGQRGTYEQYF; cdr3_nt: TGTGCCAGCAGCGGACAGCGGGGAACCTACGAGCAGTACTTC